These 8 T cell receptor beta chains were all obtained from the same sample, sequenced in a study of T cell responses to AZD1222 COVID-19 vaccine. Some clones are missing from TCRdb's copy, which holds only in-frame ones; the method was immunoSEQ multiplex PCR. The sample records around 72,000 clones, roughly four fifths being singletons. The sample was peripheral blood, taken on day 0 of AZD1222 vaccination. All receptors come from an adult in good health.

This clone was recorded many times. Different DNA sequences within this sample yield the same CDR3. This chain joins TRBV7-3 and TRBJ1-1; 8 positions match TRBD1. The trim removed 5 bases at V and 0 bases at J, leaving 2 bases unmatched. This CDR3 is 14 amino acids long. CDR1 and CDR2 from the germline V gene are SGHTA and FQGTGA. CDR3 amino acids: CASSLDRVNTEAFF. DNA of the CDR3: TGTGCCAGCAGCCTGGACAGGGTGAACACTGAAGCTTTCTTT.

The V and J genes are TRBV7-2 and TRBJ1-2, with D perhaps TRBD1 (6 bases). Germline values: CDR1 SGHTA, CDR2 FQGNSA. V dropped 5 bases and J dropped 2 bases, with 9 bases sitting between them. This CDR3 spans 13 amino acids. Here the CDR3 DNA reads TGTGCCAGCAGCCCCGACAGGAACTATGGCTACACCTTC. It specifies CASSPDRNYGYTF. The variable domain in full, completed from reference TRBV7-2 and TRBJ1-2, reads GAGVSQSPSNKVTEKGKDVELRCDPISGHTALYWYRQSLGQGLEFLIYFQGNSAPDKSGLPSDRFSAERTGGSVSTLTIQRTQQEDSAVYLCASSPDRNYGYTFGSGTRLTVV.

This chain joins TRBV2 and TRBJ1-3; D perhaps matches TRBD1 (6 bases). The CDR3 length is 13 residues. V lost 3 bases and J 4 bases, leaving 7 bases between the germline ends. Germline CDR1 and CDR2: SNHLY and FYNNEI. The CDR3 bases are TGTGCCAGCAGTGAGAGGGGGGGAAACACCATATATTTT. Amino acids: CASSERGGNTIYF.

This chain connects TRBV9 to TRBJ2-1; TRBD2 agrees at 9 bases. Germline V gene data show CDR1 as SGDLS and CDR2 as YYNGEE. This CDR3 comprises 16 residues. Trimming removed 0 bases from V and 5 bases from J; junction bases left unmatched: 6. The CDR3 sequence is CASSVEAGLANNEQFF. Here the CDR3 DNA reads TGTGCCAGCAGCGTAGAAGCGGGACTAGCAAACAATGAGCAGTTCTTC. The whole variable domain, filled in from reference TRBV9 and TRBJ2-1, reads DSGVTQTPKHLITATGQRVTLRCSPRSGDLSVYWYQQSLDQGLQFLIQYYNGEERAKGNILERFSAQQFPDLHSELNLSSLELGDSALYFCASSVEAGLANNEQFFGPGTRLTVL.

The chain has TRBV7-8 and TRBJ2-1; TRBD1 aligns across 10 bases. V lost 1 base and J lost 3; bases outside the gene matches: 3. This CDR3 is built from 16 residues. The germline V gene encodes CDR1 SGHVS and CDR2 FQNEAQ. The CDR3: CASSLGGQGIYNEQFF. CDR3 nucleotide sequence: TGTGCCAGCAGCTTAGGGGGACAGGGGATCTACAATGAGCAGTTCTTC.

This clone was detected once. This chain links TRBV4-1 with TRBJ1-6; no definite D call. V lost 1 base and J lost 10, with 5 bases in between. The CDR3 extends over 12 amino acids. From germline, CDR1 is MGHRA and CDR2 YSYEKL. CDR3 coding DNA: TGCGCCAGCAGCCAAGTAGGATCACCCCTCCACTTT. This encodes CASSQVGSPLHF.

This sequence joins TRBV19 and TRBJ2-7, with D possibly matching TRBD1 (6 bases). Germline V gene lookup returns CDR1 LNHDA and CDR2 SQIVND (reference sequence). This CDR3 has 15 residues. The ends were cut back, 5 bases at V and 5 bases at J, with 19 bases in the middle. The CDR3 protein is CASSAKGHLGNEQYF. The CDR3 coding sequence is TGTGCCAGTAGTGCAAAGGGACACCTTGGCAACGAGCAGTACTTC.

The chain combines TRBV5-6 with TRBJ1-5, with D hard to call. Trimming shortened V by 4 bases and J by 3 bases, and 8 bases separated the two germline ends. Germline V gene sequence: CDR1 SGHDT, CDR2 YYEEEE. This CDR3 spans 13 amino acids. CDR3: CASSLGFNQPQHF. Written as DNA, the CDR3 is TGTGCCAGCAGCCTCGGATTCAATCAGCCCCAGCATTTT.